The clone carrying this T cell receptor delta chain rates as medium-sized. The target antigen is unknown. TCR cDNA was made from PBMC RNA with gamma- and delta-chain-specific primers. TCRdb reanalyzed the RT-PCR reads using CATT. Found here are over a thousand delta-chain clones, around 30% of them singletons; the top ten hold about 9.8%. This sample was taken from a study of delta chains in infants with herpesvirus infections. Study summary: Infants infected with CMV after birth were searched for public fetal Vdelta1/Vgamma8 clonotype.

Regarding the study as a whole: Among 15 to 20 CMV-infected infants, 4 showed the public Vdelta1 clonotype. The public clonotype appeared only at the first post-infection time point and was absent in uninfected infants. No race- or environment-matched controls existed, and samples were few.

With 4 bases clipped from V and 2 bases from J, the junction kept 26 bases outside the gene matches. The CDR3 loop spans 22 amino acids. Per the germline V gene, CDR1 is TSWWSYY and CDR2 is QGS. The chain couples TRDV1 to TRDJ1; 9 bases match TRDD3. This specimen was peripheral blood, taken at time point 1 of longitudinal follow-up. This receptor was identified in a human donor who was a Ugandan infant, either HIV-exposed or HIV-unexposed (not recorded which). CDR3 bases: TGTGCTCTTGGGGGACTTCCCATCGAAGGACTCGGGGATACGCGTAGGACCGATAAACTCATCTTT. This translates into CALGGLPIEGLGDTRRTDKLIF.